This T cell receptor (beta chain) derives from a study of T cell responses to AZD1222 COVID-19 vaccine. General observations from the study: Nearly half of spike-specific TCRs reportedly go after variant regions that carry no mutations. Among AZD1222 vaccinees, only six or seven were seropositive at baseline. The donors showed a predominance of white British ancestry and of females, with possible underestimation of clonal diversity.

This CDR3 contains 15 residues. The V end lost 4 bases, the J end lost 7 bases, and 18 bases lay between the germline ends. CDR1 and CDR2 (germline): SGHRS, YFSETQ. The data were produced by immunoSEQ multiplex PCR, yet TCRdb's version contains in-frame clones alone and is incomplete. The sample yields around 89,000 clones, around nine tenths seen once. Comments on this clone: Its target is unknown.

Samples with a second dose at about 4 or about 12 weeks were pooled together. The starting material was peripheral blood, obtained 28 days after the second AZD1222 dose. The source is an adult who received the AZD1222 COVID-19 vaccine. The chain is built from TRBV5-1 and TRBJ2-1; TRBD2 is a possible D gene (7 bases). Written as DNA, the CDR3 is TGCGCCAGCAGCCGTAACGGGGGGCCAGGTAATGAGCAGTTCTTC. It encodes CASSRNGGPGNEQFF.